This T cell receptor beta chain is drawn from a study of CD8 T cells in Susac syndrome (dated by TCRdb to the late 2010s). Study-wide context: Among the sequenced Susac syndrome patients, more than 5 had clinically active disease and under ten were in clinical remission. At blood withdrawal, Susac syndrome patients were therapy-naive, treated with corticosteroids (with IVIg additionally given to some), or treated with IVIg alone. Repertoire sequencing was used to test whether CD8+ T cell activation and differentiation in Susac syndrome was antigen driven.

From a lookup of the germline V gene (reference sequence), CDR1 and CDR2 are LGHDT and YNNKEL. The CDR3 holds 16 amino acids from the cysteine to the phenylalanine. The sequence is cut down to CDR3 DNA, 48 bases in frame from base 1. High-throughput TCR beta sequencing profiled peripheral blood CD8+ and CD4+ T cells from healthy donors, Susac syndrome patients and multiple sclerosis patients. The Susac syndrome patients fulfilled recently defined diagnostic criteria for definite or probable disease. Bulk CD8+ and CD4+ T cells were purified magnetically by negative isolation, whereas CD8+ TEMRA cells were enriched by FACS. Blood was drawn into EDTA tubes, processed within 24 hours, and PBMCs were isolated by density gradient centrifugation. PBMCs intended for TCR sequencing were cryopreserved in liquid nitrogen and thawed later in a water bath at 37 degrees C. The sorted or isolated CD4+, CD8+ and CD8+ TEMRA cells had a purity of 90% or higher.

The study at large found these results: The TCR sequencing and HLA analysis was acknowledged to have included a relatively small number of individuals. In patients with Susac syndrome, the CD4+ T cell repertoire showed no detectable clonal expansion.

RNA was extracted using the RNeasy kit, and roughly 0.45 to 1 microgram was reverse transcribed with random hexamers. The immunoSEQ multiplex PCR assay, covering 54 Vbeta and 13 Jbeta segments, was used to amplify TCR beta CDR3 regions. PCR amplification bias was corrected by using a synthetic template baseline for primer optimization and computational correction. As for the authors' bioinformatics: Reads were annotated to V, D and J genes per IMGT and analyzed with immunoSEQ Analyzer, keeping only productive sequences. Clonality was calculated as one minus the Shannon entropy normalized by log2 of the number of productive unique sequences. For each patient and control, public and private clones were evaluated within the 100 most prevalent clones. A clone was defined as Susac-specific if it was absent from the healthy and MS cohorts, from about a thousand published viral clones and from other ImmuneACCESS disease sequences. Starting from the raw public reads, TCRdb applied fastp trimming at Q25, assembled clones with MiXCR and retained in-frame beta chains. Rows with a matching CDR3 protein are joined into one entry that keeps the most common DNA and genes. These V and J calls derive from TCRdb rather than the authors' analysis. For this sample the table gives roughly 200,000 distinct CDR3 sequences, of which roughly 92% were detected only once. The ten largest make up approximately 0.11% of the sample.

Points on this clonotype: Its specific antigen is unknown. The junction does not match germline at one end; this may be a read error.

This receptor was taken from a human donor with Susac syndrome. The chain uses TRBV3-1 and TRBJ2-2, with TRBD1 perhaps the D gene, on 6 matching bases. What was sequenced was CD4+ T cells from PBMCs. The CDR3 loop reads CASGQVGGSGTGELFF. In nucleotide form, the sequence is TGTGCCAGCGGCCAAGTAGGGGGATCGGGGACCGGGGAGCTGTTTTTT.